A selection of T cell receptor beta chains follows, all from one sample in a study of T-cell memory formation after mild COVID-19. TCRdb re-called the 5' RACE reads with MiXCR, one entry per CDR3 protein. Of some 120,000 distinct CDR3 sequences detected, 17% appear once; the ten largest clones hold roughly 5%. The sequenced material came from PBMCs or a T cell subset sorted from them (not recorded which). The origin of the receptors is a man aged 18 to 30 who had mild COVID-19 (a few samples of this study predate the infection). Cell type and time point are not known. The CDR3 runs from the conserved cysteine through the conserved F or W. D genes are given only for firm matches. Some rows mark clone size as missing; the rest say once, few, many or name a class of expanded clone.

d_call	v_call	clone_size	j_call	cdr3_aa	cdr3_nt
.	TRBV3-1	.	TRBJ2-5	CASSQVGYQETQYF	TGTGCCAGCAGCCAAGTTGGGTACCAAGAGACCCAGTACTTC
TRBD1	TRBV6-5	few	TRBJ2-2	CASTTGQGLPTGELFF	TGTGCCAGCACCACGGGACAGGGGCTCCCCACCGGGGAGCTGTTTTTT
.	TRBV19	few	TRBJ1-6	CASPATSNSPLHF	TGTGCTTCTCCTGCAACCTCTAATTCACCCCTCCACTTT
TRBD2	TRBV11-1	.	TRBJ2-1	CASSVGTSGSHEQFF	TGTGCCAGCAGCGTCGGGACTAGCGGATCCCATGAGCAGTTCTTC
TRBD1	TRBV4-3	.	TRBJ2-7	CASSPYQGATYEQYF	TGCGCCAGCAGCCCGTACCAGGGGGCAACCTACGAGCAGTACTTC
.	TRBV7-2	.	TRBJ1-2	CASSHGTRSYGYTF	TGTGCCAGCAGCCACGGGACCAGGAGCTATGGCTACACCTTC
.	TRBV5-1	few	TRBJ2-2	CASSLARTRIGELFF	TGCGCCAGCAGCTTGGCCCGAACCAGGATCGGGGAGCTGTTTTTT
.	TRBV3-1	.	TRBJ1-1	CASSHRQNTEAFF	TGTGCCAGCAGCCACAGACAGAACACTGAAGCTTTCTTT
.	TRBV5-1	.	TRBJ2-6	CASSTDSSGANVLTF	TGCGCCAGCAGCACCGACAGCTCTGGGGCCAACGTCCTGACTTTC
.	TRBV20-1	.	TRBJ1-3	CSGTGSPGNTIYF	TGCAGTGGAACAGGGTCGCCTGGAAACACCATATATTTT
.	TRBV15	many	TRBJ2-3	CATSRVSGNTDTQYF	TGTGCCACCAGCAGAGTTAGCGGTAACACAGATACGCAGTATTTT
.	TRBV4-3	.	TRBJ1-2	CASSQLGGTNYGYTF	TGCGCCAGCAGCCAACTCGGAGGGACTAACTATGGCTACACCTTC
.	TRBV3-1	few	TRBJ2-1	CASSQGLLYSSYNEQFF	TGTGCCAGCAGCCAAGGACTGCTATATAGCTCCTACAATGAGCAGTTCTTC
TRBD1	TRBV10-3	few	TRBJ1-3	CAIRQGLGSGNTIYF	TGTGCCATAAGACAGGGTCTCGGCTCTGGAAACACCATATATTTT
.	TRBV5-1	many	TRBJ2-2	CASSPRGPNTGELFF	TGCGCCAGCAGCCCCCGAGGACCGAACACCGGGGAGCTGTTTTTT
TRBD1	TRBV5-1	many	TRBJ2-5	CASSPDRGETQYF	TGCGCCAGCAGCCCCGACAGGGGAGAGACCCAGTACTTC
TRBD1	TRBV4-3	.	TRBJ1-5	CASSPSPGTGNNQPQHF	TGCGCCAGCAGCCCCAGTCCCGGGACAGGGAACAATCAGCCCCAGCATTTT
TRBD2	TRBV9	few	TRBJ2-5	CASSVDPAGTQETQYF	TGTGCCAGCAGCGTAGACCCAGCGGGGACGCAAGAGACCCAGTACTTC
.	TRBV7-9	few	TRBJ1-2	CASSLTRGPRFNYGYTF	TGTGCCAGCAGCTTAACCAGGGGACCGCGATTTAACTATGGCTACACCTTC